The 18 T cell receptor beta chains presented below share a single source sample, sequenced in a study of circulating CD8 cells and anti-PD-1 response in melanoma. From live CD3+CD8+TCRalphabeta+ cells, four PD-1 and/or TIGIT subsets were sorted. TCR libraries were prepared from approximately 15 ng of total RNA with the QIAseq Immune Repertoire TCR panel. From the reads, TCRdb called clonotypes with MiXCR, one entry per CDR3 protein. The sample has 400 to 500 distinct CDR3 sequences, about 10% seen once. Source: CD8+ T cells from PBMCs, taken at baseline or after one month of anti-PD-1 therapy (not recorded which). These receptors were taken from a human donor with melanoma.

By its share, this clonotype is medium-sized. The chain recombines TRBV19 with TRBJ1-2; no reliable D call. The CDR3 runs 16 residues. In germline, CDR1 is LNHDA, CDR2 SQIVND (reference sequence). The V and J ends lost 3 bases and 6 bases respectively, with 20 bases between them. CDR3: CASSMYGEYIRDGYTF. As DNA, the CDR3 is TGTGCCAGTAGTATGTATGGCGAATACATAAGGGATGGCTACACCTTC.

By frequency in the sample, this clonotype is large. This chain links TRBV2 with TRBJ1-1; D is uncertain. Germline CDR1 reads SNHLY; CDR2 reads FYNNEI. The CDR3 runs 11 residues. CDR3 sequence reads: CAQRENTEAFF. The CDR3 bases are TGTGCTCAGCGGGAGAACACTGAAGCTTTCTTT.

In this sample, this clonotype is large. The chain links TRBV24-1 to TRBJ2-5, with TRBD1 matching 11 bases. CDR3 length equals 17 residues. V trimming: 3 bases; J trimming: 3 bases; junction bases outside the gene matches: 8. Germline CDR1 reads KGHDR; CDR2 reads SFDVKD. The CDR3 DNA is TGTGCCACCAGTGATCCAGGACAGGGGGCATTAAAAGAGACCCAGTACTTC. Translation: CATSDPGQGALKETQYF.

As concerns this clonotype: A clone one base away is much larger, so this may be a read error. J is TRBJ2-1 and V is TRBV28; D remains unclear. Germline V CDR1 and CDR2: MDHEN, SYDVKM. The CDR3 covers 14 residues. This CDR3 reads CASSSAGSHNEQFF. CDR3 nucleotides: TGTGCCAGCAGTTCGGCAGGCTCCCACAATGAGCAGTTCTTC.

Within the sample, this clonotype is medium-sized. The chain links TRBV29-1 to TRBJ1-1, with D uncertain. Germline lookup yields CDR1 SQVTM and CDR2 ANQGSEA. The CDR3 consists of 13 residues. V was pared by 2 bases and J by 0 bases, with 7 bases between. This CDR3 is CSVEPAMNTEAFF. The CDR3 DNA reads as TGCAGCGTTGAACCAGCAATGAACACTGAAGCTTTCTTT.

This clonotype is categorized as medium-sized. The CDR3 region is CASAQRGEAFF. In DNA, the CDR3 is TGTGCCAGCGCTCAACGGGGGGAAGCTTTCTTT. The chain uses TRBV27 and TRBJ1-1; D might be TRBD1 (5 bases). Looked up from germline, CDR1 is MNHEY and CDR2 is SMNVEV (reference sequence). This CDR3 has 11 residues. Trimming took off 8 bases at V and 8 bases at J, with 12 bases between the two ends.

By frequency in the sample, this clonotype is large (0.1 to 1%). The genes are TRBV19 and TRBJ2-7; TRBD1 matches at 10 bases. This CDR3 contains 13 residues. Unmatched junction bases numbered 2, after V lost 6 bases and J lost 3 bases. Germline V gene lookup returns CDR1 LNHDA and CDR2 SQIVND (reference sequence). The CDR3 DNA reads TGTGCCAGTAGAGACAGGGGGCTCTACGAGCAGTACTTC. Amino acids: CASRDRGLYEQYF.

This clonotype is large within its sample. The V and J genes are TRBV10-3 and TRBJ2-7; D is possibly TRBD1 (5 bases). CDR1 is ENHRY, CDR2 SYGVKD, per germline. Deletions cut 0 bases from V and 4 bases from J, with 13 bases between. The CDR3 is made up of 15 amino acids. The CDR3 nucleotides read TGTGCCATCAGTGAGTCGGGCAGGGCCCGATACGAGCAGTACTTC. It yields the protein CAISESGRARYEQYF.

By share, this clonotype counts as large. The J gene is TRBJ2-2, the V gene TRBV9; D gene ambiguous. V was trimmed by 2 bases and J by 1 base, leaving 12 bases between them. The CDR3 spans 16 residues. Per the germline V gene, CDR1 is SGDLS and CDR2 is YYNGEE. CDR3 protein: CASSVSEILNTGELFF. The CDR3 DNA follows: TGTGCCAGCAGCGTTTCAGAGATTCTGAACACCGGGGAGCTGTTTTTT.

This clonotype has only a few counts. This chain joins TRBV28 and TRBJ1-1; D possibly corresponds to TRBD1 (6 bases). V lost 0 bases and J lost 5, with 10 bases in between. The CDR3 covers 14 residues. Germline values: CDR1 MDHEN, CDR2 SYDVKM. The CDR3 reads CASSLWRGGTEAFF. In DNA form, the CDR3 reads TGTGCCAGCAGTTTATGGAGAGGGGGGACTGAAGCTTTCTTT.

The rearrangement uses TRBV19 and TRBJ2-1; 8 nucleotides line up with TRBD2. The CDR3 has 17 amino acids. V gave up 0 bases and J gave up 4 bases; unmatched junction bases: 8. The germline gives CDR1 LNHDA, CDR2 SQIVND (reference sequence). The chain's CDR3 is CASSIDSVAGRYNEQFF. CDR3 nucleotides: TGTGCCAGTAGTATAGATTCGGTAGCGGGAAGGTACAATGAGCAGTTCTTC.

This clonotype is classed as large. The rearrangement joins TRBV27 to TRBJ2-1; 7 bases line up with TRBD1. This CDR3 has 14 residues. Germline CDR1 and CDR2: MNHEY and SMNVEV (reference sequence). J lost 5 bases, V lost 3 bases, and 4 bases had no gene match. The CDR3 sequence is CASSFRDRDNEQFF. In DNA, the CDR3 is TGTGCCAGCAGTTTCCGGGACAGAGACAATGAGCAGTTCTTC.

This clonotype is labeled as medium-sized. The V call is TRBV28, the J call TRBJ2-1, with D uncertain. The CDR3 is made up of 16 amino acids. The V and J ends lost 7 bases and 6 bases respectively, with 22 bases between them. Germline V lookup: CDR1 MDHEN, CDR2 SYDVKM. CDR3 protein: CASTPSVGLNGNEQFF. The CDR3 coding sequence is TGTGCCAGCACCCCCTCGGTCGGCCTTAACGGCAATGAGCAGTTCTTC.

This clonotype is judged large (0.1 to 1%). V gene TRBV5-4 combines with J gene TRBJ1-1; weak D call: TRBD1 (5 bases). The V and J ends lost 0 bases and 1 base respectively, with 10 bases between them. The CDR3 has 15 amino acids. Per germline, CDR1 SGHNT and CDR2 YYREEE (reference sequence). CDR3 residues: CASSLANGQNTEAFF. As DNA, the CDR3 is TGTGCCAGCAGCTTGGCGAATGGACAGAACACTGAAGCTTTCTTT.

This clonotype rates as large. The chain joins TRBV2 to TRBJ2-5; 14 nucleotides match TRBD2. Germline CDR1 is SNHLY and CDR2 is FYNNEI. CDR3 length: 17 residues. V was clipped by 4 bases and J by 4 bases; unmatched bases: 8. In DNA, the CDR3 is TGTGCCAGCAGTGGGTCCGGGACTAGCGGGAGTCCAGAGACCCAGTACTTC. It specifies CASSGSGTSGSPETQYF.

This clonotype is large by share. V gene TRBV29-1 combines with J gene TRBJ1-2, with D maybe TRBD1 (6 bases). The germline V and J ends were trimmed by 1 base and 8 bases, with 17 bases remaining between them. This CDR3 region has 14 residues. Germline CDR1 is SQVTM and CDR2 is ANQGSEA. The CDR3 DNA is TGCAGCGTTGAAGCGGTTTCAGGGGCGCTGGGCTACACCTTC. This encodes CSVEAVSGALGYTF.

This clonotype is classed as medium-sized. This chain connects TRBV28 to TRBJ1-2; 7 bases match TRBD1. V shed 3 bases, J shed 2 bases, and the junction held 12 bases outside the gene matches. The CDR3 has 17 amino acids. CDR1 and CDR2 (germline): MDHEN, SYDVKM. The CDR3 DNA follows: TGTGCCAGCAGTTTCCCGGACAGGTCTCTCCGAAACTATGGCTACACCTTC. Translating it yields CASSFPDRSLRNYGYTF.

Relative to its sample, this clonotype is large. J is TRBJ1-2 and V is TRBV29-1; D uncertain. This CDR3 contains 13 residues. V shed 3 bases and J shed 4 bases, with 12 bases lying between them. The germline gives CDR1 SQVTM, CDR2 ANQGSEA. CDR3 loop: CSVEDGQTYGYTF. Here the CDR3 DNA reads TGCAGCGTTGAGGATGGGCAGACCTATGGCTACACCTTC.